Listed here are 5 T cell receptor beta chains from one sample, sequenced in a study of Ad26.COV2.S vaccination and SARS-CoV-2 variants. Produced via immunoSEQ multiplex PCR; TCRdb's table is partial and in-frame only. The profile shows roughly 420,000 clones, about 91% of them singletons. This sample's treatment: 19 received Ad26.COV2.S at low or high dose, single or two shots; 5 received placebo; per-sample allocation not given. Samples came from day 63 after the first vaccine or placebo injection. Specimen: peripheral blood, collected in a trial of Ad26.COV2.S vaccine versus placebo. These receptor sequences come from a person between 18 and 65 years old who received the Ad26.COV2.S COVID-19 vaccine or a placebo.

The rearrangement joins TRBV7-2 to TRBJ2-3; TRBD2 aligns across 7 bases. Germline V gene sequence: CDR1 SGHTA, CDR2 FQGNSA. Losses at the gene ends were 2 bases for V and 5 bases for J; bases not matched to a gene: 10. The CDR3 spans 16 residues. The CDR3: CASSLNGAGREDTQYF. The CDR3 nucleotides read TGTGCCAGCAGCTTAAATGGGGCAGGGAGGGAAGATACGCAGTATTTT.

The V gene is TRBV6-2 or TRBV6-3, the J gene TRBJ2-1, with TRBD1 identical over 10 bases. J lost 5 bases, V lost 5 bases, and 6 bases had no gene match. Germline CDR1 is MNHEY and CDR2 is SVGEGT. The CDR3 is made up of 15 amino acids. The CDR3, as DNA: TGTGCCAGCAGTGACGGACAGGGGGATCACAATGAGCAGTTCTTC. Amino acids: CASSDGQGDHNEQFF.

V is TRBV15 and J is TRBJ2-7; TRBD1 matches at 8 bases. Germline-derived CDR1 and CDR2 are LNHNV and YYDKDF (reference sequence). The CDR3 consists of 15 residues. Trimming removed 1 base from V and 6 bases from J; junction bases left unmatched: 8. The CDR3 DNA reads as TGTGCCACCAGCAGAGGCCCCAGGGGGCAGGGCGAGCAGTACTTC. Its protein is CATSRGPRGQGEQYF.

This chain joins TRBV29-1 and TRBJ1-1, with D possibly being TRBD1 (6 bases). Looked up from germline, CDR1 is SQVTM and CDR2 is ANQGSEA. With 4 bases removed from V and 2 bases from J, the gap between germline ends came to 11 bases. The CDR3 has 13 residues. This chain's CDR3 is CSVGTGHNTEAFF. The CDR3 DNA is TGCAGCGTTGGGACGGGACACAACACTGAAGCTTTCTTT.

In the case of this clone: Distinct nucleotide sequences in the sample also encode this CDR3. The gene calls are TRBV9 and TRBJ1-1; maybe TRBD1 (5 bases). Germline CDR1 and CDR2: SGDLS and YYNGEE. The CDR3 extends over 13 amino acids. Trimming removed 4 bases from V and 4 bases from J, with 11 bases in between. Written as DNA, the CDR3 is TGTGCCAGCAGCCCTGGGGGTGGCACTGAAGCTTTCTTT. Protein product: CASSPGGGTEAFF.